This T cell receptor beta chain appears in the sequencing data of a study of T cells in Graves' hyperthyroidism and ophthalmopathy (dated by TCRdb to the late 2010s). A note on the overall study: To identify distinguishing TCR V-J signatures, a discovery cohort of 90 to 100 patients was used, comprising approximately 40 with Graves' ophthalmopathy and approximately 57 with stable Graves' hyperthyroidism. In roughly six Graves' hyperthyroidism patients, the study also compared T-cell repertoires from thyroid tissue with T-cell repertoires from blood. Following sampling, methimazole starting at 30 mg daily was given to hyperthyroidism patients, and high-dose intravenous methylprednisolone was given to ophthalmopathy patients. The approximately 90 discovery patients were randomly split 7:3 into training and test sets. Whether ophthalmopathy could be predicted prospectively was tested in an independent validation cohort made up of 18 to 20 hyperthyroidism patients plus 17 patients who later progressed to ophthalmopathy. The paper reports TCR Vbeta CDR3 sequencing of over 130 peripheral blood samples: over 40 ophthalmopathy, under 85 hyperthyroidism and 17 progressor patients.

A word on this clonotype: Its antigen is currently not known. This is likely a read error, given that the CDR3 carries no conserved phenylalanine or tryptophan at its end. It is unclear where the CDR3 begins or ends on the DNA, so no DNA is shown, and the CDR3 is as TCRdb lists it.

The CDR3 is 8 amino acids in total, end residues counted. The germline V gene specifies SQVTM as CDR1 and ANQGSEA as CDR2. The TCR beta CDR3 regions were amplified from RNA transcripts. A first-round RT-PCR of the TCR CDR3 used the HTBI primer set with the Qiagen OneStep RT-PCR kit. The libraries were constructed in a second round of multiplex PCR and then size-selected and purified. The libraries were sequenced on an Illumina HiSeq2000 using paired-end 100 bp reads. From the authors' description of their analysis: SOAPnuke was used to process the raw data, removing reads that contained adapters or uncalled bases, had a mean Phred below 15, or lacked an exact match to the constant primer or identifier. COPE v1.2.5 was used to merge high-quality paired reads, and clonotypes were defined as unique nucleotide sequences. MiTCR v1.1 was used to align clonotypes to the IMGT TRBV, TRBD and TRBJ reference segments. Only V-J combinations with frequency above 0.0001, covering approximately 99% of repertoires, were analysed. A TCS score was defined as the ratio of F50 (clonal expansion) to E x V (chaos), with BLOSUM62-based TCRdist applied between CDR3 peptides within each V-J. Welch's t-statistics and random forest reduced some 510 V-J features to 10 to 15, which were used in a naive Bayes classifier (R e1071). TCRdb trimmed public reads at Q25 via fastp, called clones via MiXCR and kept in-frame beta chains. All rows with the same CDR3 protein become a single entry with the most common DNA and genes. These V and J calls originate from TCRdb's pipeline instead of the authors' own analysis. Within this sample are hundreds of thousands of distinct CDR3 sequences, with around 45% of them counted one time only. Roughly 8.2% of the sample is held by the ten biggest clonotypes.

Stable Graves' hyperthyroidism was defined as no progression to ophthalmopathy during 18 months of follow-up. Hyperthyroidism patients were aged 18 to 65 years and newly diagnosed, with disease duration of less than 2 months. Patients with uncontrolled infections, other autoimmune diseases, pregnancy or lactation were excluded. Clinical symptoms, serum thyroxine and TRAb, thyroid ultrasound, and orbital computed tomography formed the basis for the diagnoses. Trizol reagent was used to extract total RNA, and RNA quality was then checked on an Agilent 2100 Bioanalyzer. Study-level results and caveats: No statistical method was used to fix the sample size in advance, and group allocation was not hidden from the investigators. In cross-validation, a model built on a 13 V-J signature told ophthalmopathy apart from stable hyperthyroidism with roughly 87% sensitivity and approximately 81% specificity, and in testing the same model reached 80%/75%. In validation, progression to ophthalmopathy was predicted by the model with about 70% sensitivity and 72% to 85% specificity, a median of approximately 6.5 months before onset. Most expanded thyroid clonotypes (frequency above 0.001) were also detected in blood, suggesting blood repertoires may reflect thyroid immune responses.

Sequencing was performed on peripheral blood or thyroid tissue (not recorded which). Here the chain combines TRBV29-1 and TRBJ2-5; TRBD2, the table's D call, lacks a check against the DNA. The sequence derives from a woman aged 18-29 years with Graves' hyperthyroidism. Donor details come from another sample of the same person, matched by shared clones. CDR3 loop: CSVVTSLS.